This TCR beta chain was captured in a study of blood T cell repertoires in COVID-19. Study-level information: COVID-19 samples, acute and convalescent, were from the United States, Italy and Spain. T cells, B-cell-depleted T cells, or PBMCs supplied cDNA or gDNA.

Per the authors' pipeline: Estimation of nucleated cell counts relied on the amplification of reference gene primers. This table comes from immunoSEQ multiplex PCR, and its TCRdb copy is limited to in-frame clones, with some not included. V, J and clone size are those of that table, while D and trimming were read from the DNA. The sample carries about 120,000 clones, 80% to 90% recorded once. Deletions cut 5 bases from V and 11 bases from J, with 19 bases between. This CDR3 region has 14 residues. Germline CDR1 KGHDR, CDR2 SFDVKD. V gene TRBV24-1 combines with J gene TRBJ2-3; D is undetermined. The receptor's source is a man between 65 and 85 years old with active or convalescent COVID-19. The sequenced material came from peripheral blood. This CDR3 reads CATSATPLSSGQYF. The CDR3 coding sequence is TGTGCCACCAGTGCCACCCCTCTAAGTTCGGGGCAGTATTTT.